This T cell receptor (beta chain) was captured by sequencing in a study of T cells after yellow fever vaccination. The study, taken as a whole, reports: Repertoires sorted by FACS could include abundant clonotypes that are contaminants from the bulk population.

The table lists this clonotype with many counts. Its specificity is unknown. 5'RACE template switching produced TCR cDNA carrying a universal primer site and UMIs. MiXCR, applied by TCRdb to the 5' RACE reads, yields one record per CDR3 protein. The table has about 170,000 distinct CDR3 sequences, 9.5% to 12% seen once. Unmatched junction bases numbered 7, after V lost 6 bases and J lost 6 bases. This CDR3 comprises 15 residues. Germline lookup yields CDR1 SGHTA and CDR2 FQGNSA. The material was CD8+ T cells sorted from PBMCs, obtained 15 days after the yellow fever booster vaccination. The chain has TRBV7-2 and TRBJ2-3; 12 bases align to TRBD2. The receptor comes from a man between 18 and 35 years old who received the YFV17D yellow fever vaccine. The CDR3 DNA reads TGTGCCAGCAGTTCCCCTAGCGGGGGGGAGGATACGCAGTATTTT. Translated: CASSSPSGGEDTQYF.